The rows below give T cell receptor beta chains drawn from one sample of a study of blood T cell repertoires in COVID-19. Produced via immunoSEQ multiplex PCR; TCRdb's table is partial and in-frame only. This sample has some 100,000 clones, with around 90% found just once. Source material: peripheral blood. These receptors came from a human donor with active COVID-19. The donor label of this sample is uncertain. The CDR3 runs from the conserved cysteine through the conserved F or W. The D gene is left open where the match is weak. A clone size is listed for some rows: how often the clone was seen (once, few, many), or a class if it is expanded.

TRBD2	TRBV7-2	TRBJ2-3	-	TGTGCCAGCAGCGCGACTAGCGGGTTCACAGATACGCAGTATTTT	CASSATSGFTDTQYF
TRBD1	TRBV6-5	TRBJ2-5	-	TGTGCCAGCAGGTTGGGACAGGGAGGAGAGACCCAGTACTTC	CASRLGQGGETQYF
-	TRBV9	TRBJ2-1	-	TGTGCCAGCAGCGAGGCAGCGACAGACAATGAGCAGTTCTTC	CASSEAATDNEQFF
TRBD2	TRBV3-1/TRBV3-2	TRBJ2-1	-	TGTGCCAGCAGCCAAAGGGCTAGCGGGGTCAATGAGCAGTTCTTC	CASSQRASGVNEQFF
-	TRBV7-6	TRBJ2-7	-	TGTGCCAGCAGCGCACGGACAGAGCAGTACTTC	CASSARTEQYF
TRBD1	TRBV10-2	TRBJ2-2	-	TGCGCCAGCACCTCAGGGGGTCCTAACACCGGGGAGCTGTTTTTT	CASTSGGPNTGELFF
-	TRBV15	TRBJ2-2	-	TGTGCCACCAGCACACAGAGAAACACCGGGGAGCTGTTTTTT	CATSTQRNTGELFF
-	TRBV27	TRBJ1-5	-	TGTGCCAGCAGTCCCTCGGTAGCAGGGGCGGTATATAGCAATCAGCCCCAGCATTTT	CASSPSVAGAVYSNQPQHF
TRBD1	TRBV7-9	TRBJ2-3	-	TGTGCCAGCAGCTTCTATGGACAGGGAACAGATACGCAGTATTTT	CASSFYGQGTDTQYF
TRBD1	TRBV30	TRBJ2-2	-	TGTGCCTGGAGTACCGGGACAGGGGCCATCTGGGCTGGGGAGCTGTTTTTT	CAWSTGTGAIWAGELFF
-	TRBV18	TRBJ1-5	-	TGTGCCAGCTCACCCTGGGGGGGCCGCAATCAGCCCCAGCATTTT	CASSPWGGRNQPQHF
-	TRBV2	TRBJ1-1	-	TGTGCCAGCAGTGTCTGGGGGCCGGAAGCTTTCTTT	CASSVWGPEAFF
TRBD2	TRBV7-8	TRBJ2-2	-	TGTGCCAGCAGCGAGAAGTCTAAGCGGGGGGCCACCGGGGAGCTGTTTTTT	CASSEKSKRGATGELFF
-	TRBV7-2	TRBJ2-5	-	TGTGCCAGCAGCTTAAACAGACTACAAGAGACCCAGTACTTC	CASSLNRLQETQYF
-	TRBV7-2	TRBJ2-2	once	TGTGCCAGCAGCTTAGAGCGGAATAACGGGGAGCTGTTTTTT	CASSLERNNGELFF
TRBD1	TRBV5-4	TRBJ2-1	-	TGTGCCAGCAGCACCAGGGGGGGGACGGGACAGGGAACCTACAATGAGCAGTTCTTC	CASSTRGGTGQGTYNEQFF
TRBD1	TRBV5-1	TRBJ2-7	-	TGCGCCAGCAGCTTAGGGACAGGGACCCACGAGCAGTACTTC	CASSLGTGTHEQYF
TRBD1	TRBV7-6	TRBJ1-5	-	TGTGCCAGCAGCCGGGGTCCGACAGGGGGGGATCAGCCCCAGCATTTT	CASSRGPTGGDQPQHF
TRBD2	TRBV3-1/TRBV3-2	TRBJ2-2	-	TGTGCCAGCAGCCAATCCTGGTCTCGAGCGGGGGGCGGGGAGCTGTTTTTT	CASSQSWSRAGGGELFF
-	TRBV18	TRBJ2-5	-	TGTGCCAGTACGATAAACGCGTGGGAGACCCAGTACTTC	CASTINAWETQYF
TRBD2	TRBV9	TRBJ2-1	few	TGTGCCAGCAGCGGAAGCGGGGGGGCCAACAATGAGCAGTTCTTC	CASSGSGGANNEQFF
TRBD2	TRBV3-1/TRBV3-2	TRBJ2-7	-	TGTGCCAGCAGCCCGCGGACTAGCGGGGCCTACGAGCAGTACTTC	CASSPRTSGAYEQYF
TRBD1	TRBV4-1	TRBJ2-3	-	TGCGCCAGCAGCCAAGCAGGACAGGGTTCCACAGATACGCAGTATTTT	CASSQAGQGSTDTQYF
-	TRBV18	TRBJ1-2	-	TGTGCCAGCTCACCACCGGCCCAGAGCTACACCTTC	CASSPPAQSYTF
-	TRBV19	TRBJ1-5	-	TGTGCCAGTAGCCTGGACAGAAATAGCAATCAGCCCCAGCATTTT	CASSLDRNSNQPQHF
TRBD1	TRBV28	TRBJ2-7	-	TGTGCCAGCAGTCCCCCAGGGGGCGAGCAGTACTTC	CASSPPGGEQYF
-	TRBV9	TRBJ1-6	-	TGTGCCAGCAGCGTAGAAGGAGGCAGCTTTAATAATTCACCCCTCCACTTT	CASSVEGGSFNNSPLHF
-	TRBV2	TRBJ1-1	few	TGTGCCAGCAGTTCTGGGGTGGACAGAACTGAAGCTTTCTTT	CASSSGVDRTEAFF
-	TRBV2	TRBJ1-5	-	TGTGCCAGCAGCCAACGGGGGGGCGGGGGCAATCAGCCCCAGCATTTT	CASSQRGGGGNQPQHF
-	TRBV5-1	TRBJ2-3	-	TGCGCCAGCAGCTTGGATGGTCAGGGTAGCACAGATACGCAGTATTTT	CASSLDGQGSTDTQYF
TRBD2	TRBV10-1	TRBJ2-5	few	TGCGCCATCCTGATAGTCCCGACTAGCTGGTTTGAATTAAGGGAGACCCAGTACTTC	CAILIVPTSWFELRETQYF
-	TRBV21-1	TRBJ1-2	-	TGTGCCAGCAGCAAAGTCGGTGGGACAGGGGGCTATGGCTACACCTTC	CASSKVGGTGGYGYTF
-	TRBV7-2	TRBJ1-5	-	TGTGCCAGCAGCGGGTACGGGAGTCAGCCCCAGCATTTT	CASSGYGSQPQHF
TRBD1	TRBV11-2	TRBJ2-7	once	TGTGCCAGCAGCCGGGACAGATACTACGAGCAGTACTTC	CASSRDRYYEQYF
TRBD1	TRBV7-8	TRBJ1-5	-	TGTGCCAGCAGCTTAGTAACAGGGGACAATCAGCCCCAGCATTTT	CASSLVTGDNQPQHF
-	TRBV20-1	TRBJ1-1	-	TGCAGTGCTAGTCACATCTTGGTGAACACTGAAGCTTTCTTT	CSASHILVNTEAFF
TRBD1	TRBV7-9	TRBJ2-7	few	TGTGCCAGCAGCACCGGACAGGGCCGCTACGAGCAGTACTTC	CASSTGQGRYEQYF
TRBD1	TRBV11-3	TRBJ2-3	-	TGTGCCAGCAGCTCGGGACAGCCGCCAGATACGCAGTATTTT	CASSSGQPPDTQYF
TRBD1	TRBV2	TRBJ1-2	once	TGTGCCAGCAGCCTGGGACAGTCCTATGGCTACACCTTC	CASSLGQSYGYTF
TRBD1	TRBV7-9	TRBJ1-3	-	TGTGCCAGCAGCTCCGCGACAGGGGGAACTGGAAACACCATATATTTT	CASSSATGGTGNTIYF
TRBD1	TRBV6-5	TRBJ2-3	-	TGTGCCAGCGCATCCGGACAGGGAAGCACAGATACGCAGTATTTT	CASASGQGSTDTQYF
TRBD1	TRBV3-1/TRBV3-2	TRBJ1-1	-	TGTGCCAGCAGCCAAGAGAACAGGGGAACTGAAGCTTTCTTT	CASSQENRGTEAFF
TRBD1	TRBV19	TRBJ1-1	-	TGTGCCAGTAGATCCCCCGGGACAGAAAACACTGAAGCTTTCTTT	CASRSPGTENTEAFF
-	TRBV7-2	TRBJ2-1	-	TGTGCCAGCAGCTTAGTGGTTCAGGGCCAGAGGAATGAGCAGTTCTTC	CASSLVVQGQRNEQFF
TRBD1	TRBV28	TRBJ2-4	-	TGTGCCAGCAGCCTAGGGGGCTTAGCCAAAAACATTCAGTACTTC	CASSLGGLAKNIQYF
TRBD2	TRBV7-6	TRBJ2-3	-	TGTGCCAGCAGCCCGGCTAGCGGGGGGGGACCTAGCACAGATACGCAGTATTTT	CASSPASGGGPSTDTQYF
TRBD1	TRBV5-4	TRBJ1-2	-	TGTGCCAGCAGGGGTAAGTCGGGAGGACAGGGGTACTATGGCTACACCTTC	CASRGKSGGQGYYGYTF
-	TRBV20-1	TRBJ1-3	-	TGCAGTGCTAGTCCTTTTGGAAACACCATATATTTT	CSASPFGNTIYF
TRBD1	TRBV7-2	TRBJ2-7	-	TGTGCCAGCAGCCCGTGGACAGGGGACGATCAGCAGTACTTC	CASSPWTGDDQQYF
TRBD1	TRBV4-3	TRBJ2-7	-	TGCGCCAGCAGCCAAGGAACAGGGGCGTCCTACGAGCAGTACTTC	CASSQGTGASYEQYF
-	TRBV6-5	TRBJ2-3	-	TGTGCCAGCAGTTACACTCACGGCACAGATACGCAGTATTTT	CASSYTHGTDTQYF
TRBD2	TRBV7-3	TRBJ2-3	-	TGTGCCAGCAGCCGGACTAGCGCATACACAGATACGCAGTATTTT	CASSRTSAYTDTQYF
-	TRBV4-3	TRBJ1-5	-	TGCGCCAGCAGCCAAGACGGGGGGGCCAATCAGCCCCAGCATTTT	CASSQDGGANQPQHF
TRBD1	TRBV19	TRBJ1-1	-	TGTGCCAGTAGTCAGCCGACAGGGCCCTTGGCAGCTTTCTTT	CASSQPTGPLAAFF
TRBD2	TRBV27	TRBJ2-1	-	TGTGCCAGCAACATAGCGGGGGCGCTTAACAATGAGCAGTTCTTC	CASNIAGALNNEQFF